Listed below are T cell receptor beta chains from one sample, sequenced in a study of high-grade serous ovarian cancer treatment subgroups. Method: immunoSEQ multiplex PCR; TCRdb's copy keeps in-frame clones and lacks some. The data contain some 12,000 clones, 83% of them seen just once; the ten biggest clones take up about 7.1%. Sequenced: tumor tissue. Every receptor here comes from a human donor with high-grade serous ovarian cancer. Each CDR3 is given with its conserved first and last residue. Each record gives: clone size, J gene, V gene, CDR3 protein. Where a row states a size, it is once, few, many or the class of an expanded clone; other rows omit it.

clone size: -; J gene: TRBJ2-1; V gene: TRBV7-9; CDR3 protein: CASSFGNNEQFF
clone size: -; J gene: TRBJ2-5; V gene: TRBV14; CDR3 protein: CASSQWTGGVETQYF
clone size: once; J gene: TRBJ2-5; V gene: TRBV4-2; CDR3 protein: CASSQRTGGETQYF
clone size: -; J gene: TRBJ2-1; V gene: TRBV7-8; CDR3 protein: CASSLDGGESENPSYNEQFF
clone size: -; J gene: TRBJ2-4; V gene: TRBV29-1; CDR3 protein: CSVIDPTKNIQYF
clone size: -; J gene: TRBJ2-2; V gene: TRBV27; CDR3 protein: CASSFALNTGELFF
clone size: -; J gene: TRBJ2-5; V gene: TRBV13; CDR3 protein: CASSYSVLAGGQETQYF
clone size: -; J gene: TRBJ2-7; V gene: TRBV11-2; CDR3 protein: CASSYGGTVTYEQYF
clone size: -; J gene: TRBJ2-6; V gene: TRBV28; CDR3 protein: CASSLQGAQSGANVLTF
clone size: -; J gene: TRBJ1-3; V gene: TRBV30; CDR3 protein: CAWRPGGSGNTIYF
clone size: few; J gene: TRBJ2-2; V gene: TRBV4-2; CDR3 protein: CASSQGTPGGELFF
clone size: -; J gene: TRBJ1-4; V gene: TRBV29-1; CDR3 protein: CSVSDGRNEKLFF
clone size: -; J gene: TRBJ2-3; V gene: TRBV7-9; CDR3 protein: CASSWEYTDTQYF
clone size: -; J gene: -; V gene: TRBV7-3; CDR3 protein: CASSSVRRLVLYEQYF
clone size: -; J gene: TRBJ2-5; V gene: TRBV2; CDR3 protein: CASRYGTSGRGETQYF
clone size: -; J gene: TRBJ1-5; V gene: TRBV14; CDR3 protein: CASSLAPNQPQHF